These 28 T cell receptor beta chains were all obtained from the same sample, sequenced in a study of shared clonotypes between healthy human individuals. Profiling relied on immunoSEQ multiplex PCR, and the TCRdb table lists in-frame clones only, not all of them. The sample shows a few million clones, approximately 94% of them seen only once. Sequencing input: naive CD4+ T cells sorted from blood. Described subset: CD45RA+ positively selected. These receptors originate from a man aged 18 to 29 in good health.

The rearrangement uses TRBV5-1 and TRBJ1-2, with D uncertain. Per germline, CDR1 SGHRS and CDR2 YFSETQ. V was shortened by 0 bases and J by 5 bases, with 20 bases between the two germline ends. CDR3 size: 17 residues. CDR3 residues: CASSLVPESQTIYGYTF. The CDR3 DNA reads TGCGCCAGCAGCTTGGTTCCCGAATCCCAAACCATTTATGGCTACACCTTC.

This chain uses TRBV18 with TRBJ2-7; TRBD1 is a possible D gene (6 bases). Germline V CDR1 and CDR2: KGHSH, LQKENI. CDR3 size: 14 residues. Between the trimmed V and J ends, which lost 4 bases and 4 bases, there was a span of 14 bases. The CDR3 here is CASSRDIEGYEQYF. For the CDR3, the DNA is TGTGCCAGCTCACGGGACATCGAAGGGTACGAGCAGTACTTC.

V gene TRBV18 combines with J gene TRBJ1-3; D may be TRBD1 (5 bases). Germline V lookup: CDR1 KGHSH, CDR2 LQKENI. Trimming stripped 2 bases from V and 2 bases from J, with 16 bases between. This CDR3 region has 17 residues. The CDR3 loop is CASSPSLGGDTGNTIYF. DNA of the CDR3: TGTGCCAGCTCACCATCCCTTGGGGGAGATACTGGAAACACCATATATTTT.

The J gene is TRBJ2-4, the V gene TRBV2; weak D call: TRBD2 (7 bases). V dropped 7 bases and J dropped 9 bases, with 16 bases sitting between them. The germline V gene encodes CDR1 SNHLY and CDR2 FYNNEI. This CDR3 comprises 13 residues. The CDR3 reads CASTVEGGFIQYF. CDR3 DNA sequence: TGTGCCAGCACCGTTGAGGGGGGGTTCATTCAGTACTTC.

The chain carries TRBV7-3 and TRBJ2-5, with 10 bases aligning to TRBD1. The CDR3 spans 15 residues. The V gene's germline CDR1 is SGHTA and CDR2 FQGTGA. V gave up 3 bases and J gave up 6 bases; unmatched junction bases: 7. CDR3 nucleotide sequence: TGTGCCAGCAGCTTTGCCGGGACAGGGGCGAAGACCCAGTACTTC. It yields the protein CASSFAGTGAKTQYF.

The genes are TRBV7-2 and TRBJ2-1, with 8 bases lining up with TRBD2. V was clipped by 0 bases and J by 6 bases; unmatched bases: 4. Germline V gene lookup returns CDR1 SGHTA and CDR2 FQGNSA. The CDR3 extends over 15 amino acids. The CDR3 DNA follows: TGTGCCAGCAGCTTAGCACTAGCGGAATTCAATGAGCAGTTCTTC. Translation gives CASSLALAEFNEQFF.

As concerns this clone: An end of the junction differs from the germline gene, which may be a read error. CDR3 DNA sequence: TGTGCCAGCAGTGAATATGGGACAAGGGGTTGCTTT. Translated: CASSEYGTRGCF. This chain connects TRBV6-1 to TRBJ1-1, with a tentative D call TRBD1 (6 bases). CDR1 is MNHNS and CDR2 is SASEGT in the germline V gene. The CDR3 runs to 12 residues.

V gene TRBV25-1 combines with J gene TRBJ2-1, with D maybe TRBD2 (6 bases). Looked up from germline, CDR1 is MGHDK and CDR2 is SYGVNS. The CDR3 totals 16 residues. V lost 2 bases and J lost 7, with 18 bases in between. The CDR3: CASSEIRGGRWNEQFF. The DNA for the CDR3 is TGTGCCAGCAGTGAAATTCGCGGAGGGAGATGGAATGAGCAGTTCTTC.

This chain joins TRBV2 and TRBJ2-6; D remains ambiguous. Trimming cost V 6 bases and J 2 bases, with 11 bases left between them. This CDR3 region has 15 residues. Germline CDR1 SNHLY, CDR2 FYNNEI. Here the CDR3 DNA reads TGTGCCAGCAGCGAGGTTGGGGCTGGGGCCAACGTCCTGACTTTC. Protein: CASSEVGAGANVLTF. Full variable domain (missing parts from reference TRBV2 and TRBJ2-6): EPEVTQTPSHQVTQMGQEVILRCVPISNHLYFYWYRQILGQKVEFLVSFYNNEISEKSEIFDDQFSVERPDGSNFTLKIRSTKLEDSAMYFCASSEVGAGANVLTFGAGSRLTVL.

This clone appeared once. CDR3 protein: CAWTLGTGGSPLHF. The CDR3 DNA reads TGTGCCTGGACCCTCGGGACAGGAGGATCACCCCTCCACTTT. The chain joins TRBV30 to TRBJ1-6, with TRBD1 matching over 8 bases. There are 14 residues in the CDR3. Germline CDR1 GTSNPN, CDR2 SVGIG (reference sequence). With V trimmed by 4 bases and J by 10 bases, 9 bases remained unmatched.

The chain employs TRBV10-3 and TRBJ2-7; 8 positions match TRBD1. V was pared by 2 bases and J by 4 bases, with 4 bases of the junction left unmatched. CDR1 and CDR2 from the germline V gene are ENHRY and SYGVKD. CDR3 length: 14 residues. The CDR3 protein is CAISEPQGAYEQYF. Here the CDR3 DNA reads TGTGCCATCAGTGAGCCTCAGGGGGCTTACGAGCAGTACTTC.

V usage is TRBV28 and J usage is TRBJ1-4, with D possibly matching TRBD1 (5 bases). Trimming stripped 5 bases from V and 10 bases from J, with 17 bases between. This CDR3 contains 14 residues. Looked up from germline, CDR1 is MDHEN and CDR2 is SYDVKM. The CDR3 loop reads CASSQPSAGVKLFF. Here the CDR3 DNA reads TGTGCCAGCAGTCAACCGTCCGCGGGGGTAAAACTGTTTTTT.

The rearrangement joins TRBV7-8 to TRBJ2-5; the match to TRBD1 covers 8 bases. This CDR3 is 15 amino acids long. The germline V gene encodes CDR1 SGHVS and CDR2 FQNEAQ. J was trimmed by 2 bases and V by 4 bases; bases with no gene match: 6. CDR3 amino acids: CASSSGQGWQETQYF. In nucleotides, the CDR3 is TGTGCCAGCAGCTCCGGACAGGGATGGCAAGAGACCCAGTACTTC.

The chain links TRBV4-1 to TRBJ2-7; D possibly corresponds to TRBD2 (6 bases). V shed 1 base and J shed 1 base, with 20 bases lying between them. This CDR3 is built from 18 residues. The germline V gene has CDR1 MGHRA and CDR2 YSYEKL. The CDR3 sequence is CASSQAAGYGPGSYEQYF. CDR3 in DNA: TGCGCCAGCAGCCAAGCAGCGGGCTACGGACCCGGGTCCTACGAGCAGTACTTC.

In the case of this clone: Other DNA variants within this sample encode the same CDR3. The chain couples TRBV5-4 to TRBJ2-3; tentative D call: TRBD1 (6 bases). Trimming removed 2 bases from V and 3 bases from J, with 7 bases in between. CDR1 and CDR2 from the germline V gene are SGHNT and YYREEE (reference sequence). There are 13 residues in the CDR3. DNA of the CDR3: TGTGCCAGCAGCTTACAGGGAACAGATACGCAGTATTTT. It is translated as CASSLQGTDTQYF.

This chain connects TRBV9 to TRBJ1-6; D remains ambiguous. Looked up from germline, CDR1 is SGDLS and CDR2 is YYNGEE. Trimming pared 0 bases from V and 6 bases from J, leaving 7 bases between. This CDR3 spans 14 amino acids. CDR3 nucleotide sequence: TGTGCCAGCAGCGTAGTAGGAGCTAATTCACCCCTCCACTTT. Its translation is CASSVVGANSPLHF.

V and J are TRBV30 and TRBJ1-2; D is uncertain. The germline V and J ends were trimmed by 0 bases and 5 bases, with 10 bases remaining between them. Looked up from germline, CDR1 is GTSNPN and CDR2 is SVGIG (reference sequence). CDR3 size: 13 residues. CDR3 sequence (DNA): TGTGCCTGGAGTGTATCTGGGATGTATGGCTACACCTTC. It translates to CAWSVSGMYGYTF.

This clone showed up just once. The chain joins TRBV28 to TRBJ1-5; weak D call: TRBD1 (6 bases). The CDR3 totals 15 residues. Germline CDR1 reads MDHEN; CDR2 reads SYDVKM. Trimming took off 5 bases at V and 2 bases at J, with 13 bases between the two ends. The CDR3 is CASSRPDSRNQPQHF. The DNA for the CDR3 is TGTGCCAGCAGTCGACCGGACAGCCGCAATCAGCCCCAGCATTTT.

The CDR3 reads CASSLTGMNTEAFF. Here the CDR3 DNA reads TGTGCCAGCAGCTTGACAGGAATGAACACTGAAGCTTTCTTT. The V gene is TRBV6-5, the J gene TRBJ1-1; D is perhaps TRBD1 (6 bases). Germline values: CDR1 MNHEY, CDR2 SVGAGI. The V end was cut by 6 bases, the J end by 0 bases, with 11 bases between. This CDR3 comprises 14 residues.

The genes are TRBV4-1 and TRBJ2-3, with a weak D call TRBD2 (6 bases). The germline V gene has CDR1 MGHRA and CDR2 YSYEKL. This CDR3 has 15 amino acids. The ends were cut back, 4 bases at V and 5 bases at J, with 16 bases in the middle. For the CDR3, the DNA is TGCGCCAGCAGCCGGATGACTAGTCTGGGAGATACGCAGTATTTT. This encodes CASSRMTSLGDTQYF.

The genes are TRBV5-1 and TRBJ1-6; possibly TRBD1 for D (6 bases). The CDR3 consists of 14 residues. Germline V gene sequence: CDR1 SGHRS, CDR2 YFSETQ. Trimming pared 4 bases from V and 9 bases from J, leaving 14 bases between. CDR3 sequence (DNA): TGCGCCAGCAGCCTACAGGGCCCCTCTTCACCCCTCCACTTT. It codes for CASSLQGPSSPLHF.

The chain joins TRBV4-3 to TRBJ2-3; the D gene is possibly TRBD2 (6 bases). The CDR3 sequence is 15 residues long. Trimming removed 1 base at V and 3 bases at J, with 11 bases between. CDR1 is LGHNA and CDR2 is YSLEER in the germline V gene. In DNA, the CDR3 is TGCGCCAGCAGCCAAGGCGGGATGAGGACAGATACGCAGTATTTT. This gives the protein CASSQGGMRTDTQYF.

CDR3 protein: CASSYHRASTDTQYF. In nucleotides, the CDR3 is TGTGCCAGCAGTTACCATCGGGCTAGCACAGATACGCAGTATTTT. The rearrangement links TRBV6-5 to TRBJ2-3; D call uncertain. The CDR3 loop spans 15 amino acids. Trimming shortened V by 2 bases and J by 0 bases, and 9 bases separated the two germline ends. Germline-derived CDR1 and CDR2 are MNHEY and SVGAGI.

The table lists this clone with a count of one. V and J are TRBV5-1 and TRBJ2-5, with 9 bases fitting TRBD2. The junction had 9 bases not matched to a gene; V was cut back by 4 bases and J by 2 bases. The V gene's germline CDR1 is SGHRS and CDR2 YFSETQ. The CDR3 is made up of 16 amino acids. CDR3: CASSPGSLAGQETQYF. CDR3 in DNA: TGCGCCAGCAGCCCCGGCTCGCTAGCGGGACAAGAGACCCAGTACTTC.

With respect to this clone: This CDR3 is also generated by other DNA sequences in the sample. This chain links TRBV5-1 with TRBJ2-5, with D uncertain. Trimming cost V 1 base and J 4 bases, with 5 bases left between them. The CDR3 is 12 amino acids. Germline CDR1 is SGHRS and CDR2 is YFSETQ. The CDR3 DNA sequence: TGCGCCAGCAGCTTGCTGACAGAGACCCAGTACTTC. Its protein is CASSLLTETQYF.

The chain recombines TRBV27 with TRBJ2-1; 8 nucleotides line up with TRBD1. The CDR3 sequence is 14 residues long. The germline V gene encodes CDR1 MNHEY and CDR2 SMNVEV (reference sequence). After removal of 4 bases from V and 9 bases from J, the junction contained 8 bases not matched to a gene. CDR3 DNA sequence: TGTGCCAGCAGTTCATCCCGAGGACAGGGTGAGCAGTTCTTC. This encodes CASSSSRGQGEQFF.

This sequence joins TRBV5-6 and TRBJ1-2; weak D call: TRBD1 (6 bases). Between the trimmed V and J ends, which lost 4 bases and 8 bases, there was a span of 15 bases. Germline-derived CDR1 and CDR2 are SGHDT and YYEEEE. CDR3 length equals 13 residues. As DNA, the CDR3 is TGTGCCAGCAGCCAAGGGCAGGGGAAAGGCTACACCTTC. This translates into CASSQGQGKGYTF.

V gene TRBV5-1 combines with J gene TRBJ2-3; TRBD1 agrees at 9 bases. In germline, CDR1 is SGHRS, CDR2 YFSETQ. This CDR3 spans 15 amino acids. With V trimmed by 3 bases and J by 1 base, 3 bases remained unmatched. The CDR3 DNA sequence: TGCGCCAGCAGCTCACGACAGGGGGGCACAGATACGCAGTATTTT. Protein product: CASSSRQGGTDTQYF.